Presented here are 26 T cell receptor beta chains from one specimen sequenced in a study of metastatic and nonmetastatic thyroid tumors. Ahead of thyroid surgery, no patient had received treatment of any kind. With MiXCR, TCRdb called clones anew from the PCR reads. The sample lists around 26,000 clones, about 20% occurring once. The sample comprised blood. These TCRs come from a female donor with papillary thyroid cancer or a benign thyroid nodule (not recorded which). Some clones in this sample may be carry-over from other donors' samples.

Of note for this clone: This sequence may be a read error, since a much larger clone differs from it by one base. This rearrangement joins TRBV20-1 to TRBJ2-1, with 7 bases lining up with TRBD2. This CDR3 spans 10 amino acids. Germline V CDR1 and CDR2: DFQATT, SNEGSKA (reference sequence). The CDR3 sequence: CIAGGDEQFF. DNA of the CDR3: TGCATCGCTGGGGGGGATGAGCAGTTCTTC.

This clone was seen a handful of times. Other DNA sequences within the sample encode an identical CDR3. CDR3 in amino acids: CAILGGGLSYEQYF. The DNA for the CDR3 is TGTGCCATCCTAGGGGGGGGCCTCAGCTACGAGCAGTACTTC. The rearrangement links TRBV6-1 to TRBJ2-7; weak D call: TRBD2 (7 bases). In germline, CDR1 is MNHNS, CDR2 SASEGT. This CDR3 spans 14 amino acids. V lost 10 bases to trimming and J lost 3 bases, with 19 bases between them.

This clone was seen repeatedly, ten times or more. The chain carries TRBV7-2 and TRBJ2-5, with D possibly matching TRBD2 (5 bases). V was cut by 4 bases and J by 4 bases, with 13 bases left in between. The germline V gene encodes CDR1 SGHTA and CDR2 FQGNSA. This CDR3 spans 14 amino acids. Here the CDR3 DNA reads TGTGCCAGCAGCTCCCGTAAGAGCGGAGAGACCCAGTACTTC. This encodes CASSSRKSGETQYF.

This chain connects TRBV9 to TRBJ1-1; perhaps TRBD1 as D (5 bases). This CDR3 contains 14 residues. V dropped 0 bases and J dropped 1 base, with 7 bases sitting between them. Germline V gene sequence: CDR1 SGDLS, CDR2 YYNGEE. CDR3 amino acids: CASSVVDTNTEAFF. For the CDR3, the DNA is TGTGCCAGCAGCGTAGTGGACACGAACACTGAAGCTTTCTTT.

The rearrangement joins TRBV11-1 to TRBJ2-7; 8 positions agree with TRBD1. V lost 1 base and J lost 12; bases outside the gene matches: 11. This CDR3 comprises 14 residues. The V gene's germline CDR1 is SGHAT and CDR2 FQDESV (reference sequence). Here the CDR3 reads CASSLGTGLQGPYF. In DNA form, the CDR3 reads TGTGCCAGCAGCTTAGGGACAGGGTTACAAGGGCCGTACTTC.

This clone was picked up many times. This chain uses TRBV9 with TRBJ1-6; 7 bases agree with TRBD1. This CDR3 region has 13 residues. CDR1 is SGDLS and CDR2 is YYNGEE in the germline V gene. The V and J ends lost 8 bases and 4 bases, in that order; junction bases with no gene match: 3. CDR3: CASSTGYNSPLHF. DNA for the CDR3: TGTGCCAGTTCGACAGGGTATAATTCACCCCTCCACTTT.

This clone was seen only a few times. The rearrangement links TRBV6-1 to TRBJ2-1, with 9 bases matching TRBD1. The CDR3 contains 15 residues. Per germline, CDR1 MNHNS and CDR2 SASEGT. V lost 7 bases to trimming and J lost 7 bases; unmatched junction nucleotides: 11. The CDR3 spells CASTTLQGAGNEQFF. The CDR3 region has the DNA TGTGCCAGCACAACCCTACAGGGGGCTGGAAATGAGCAGTTCTTC.

This clone was counted many times. The chain employs TRBV6-4 and TRBJ1-2; no firm D call. The CDR3 runs 12 residues. The V and J ends lost 0 bases and 10 bases respectively, with 9 bases between them. CDR1 and CDR2 (germline): MRHNA, SNTAGT. The CDR3 DNA sequence: TGTGCCAGCAGTGACTCAGGAAGTTCCTACACCTTC. It yields the protein CASSDSGSSYTF.

This chain joins TRBV20-1 and TRBJ2-7; 9 bases are a match to TRBD2. Per germline, CDR1 DFQATT and CDR2 SNEGSKA (reference sequence). The CDR3 spans 16 residues. CDR3 loop: CSAPPGRAGGHPEQYF. The CDR3 nucleotides read TGCAGCGCACCACCGGGTCGGGCGGGAGGGCATCCCGAGCAGTACTTC.

In its sample, this clone was seen a few times. The V and J genes are TRBV6-1 and TRBJ1-2, with 8 bases lining up with TRBD1. J lost 4 bases, V lost 7 bases, and 5 bases had no gene match. Germline lookup yields CDR1 MNHNS and CDR2 SASEGT. There are 13 residues in the CDR3. CDR3 nucleotide sequence: TGTGCCAGCACCGACAGGGGCGTCTATGGCTACACCTTC. This translates into CASTDRGVYGYTF.

This clone was seen many times. J is TRBJ2-1 and V is TRBV11-2; TRBD1 matches at 9 bases. This CDR3 comprises 15 residues. CDR1 SGHAT and CDR2 FQNNGV come from the germline V gene. Losses at the gene ends were 7 bases for V and 8 bases for J; bases not matched to a gene: 12. The CDR3 region has the DNA TGTGCCAGCACCATAAACCGGGACAGGGTGGATGAGCAGTTCTTC. Residues: CASTINRDRVDEQFF.

This clone was counted ten times or more. A read error may explain this, as a much larger clone is one base away. The chain couples TRBV27 to TRBJ2-3; D possibly corresponds to TRBD2 (5 bases). Germline CDR1 is MNHEY and CDR2 is SMNVEV (reference sequence). The CDR3 loop spans 15 amino acids. V was cut by 4 bases and J by 0 bases, with 11 bases left in between. The CDR3 sequence is CASSWSRGSTDTQYF. In nucleotides, the CDR3 is TGTGCCAGCAGTTGGAGTCGGGGTAGCACAGATACGCAGTATTTT.

At least ten counts were recorded for this clone. CDR3 amino acids: CASSLGGSQETQYF. The CDR3 nucleotides are TGTGCCAGCAGCTTAGGGGGCAGCCAAGAGACCCAGTACTTC. J is TRBJ2-5 and V is TRBV7-9; the D gene is possibly TRBD1 (5 bases). Per germline, CDR1 SEHNR and CDR2 FQNEAQ (reference sequence). The ends were cut back, 1 base at V and 1 base at J, with 7 bases in the middle. The CDR3 spans 14 residues.

This clone was detected ten times or more. V and J are TRBV29-1 and TRBJ2-3; 13 bases agree with TRBD2. CDR1 SQVTM and CDR2 ANQGSEA come from the germline V gene. This CDR3 contains 17 residues. V shed 6 bases and J 1 base; nucleotides not matched to a gene: 10. The CDR3 is CSVDGLAGASGTDTQYF. CDR3 sequence (DNA): TGCAGCGTGGACGGACTAGCGGGGGCCTCTGGCACAGATACGCAGTATTTT.

The CDR3 coding sequence is TGTGCCACCAGTTGCTGGGGGAATGAGCAGTTCTTC. Its translation: CATSCWGNEQFF. This rearrangement joins TRBV24-1 to TRBJ2-1; D might be TRBD1 or TRBD2, each matching 5 bases. The CDR3 is made up of 12 amino acids. Per the germline V gene, CDR1 is KGHDR and CDR2 is SFDVKD. Trimming took 6 bases from V and 7 from J, leaving 9 bases between them.

The chain combines TRBV20-1 with TRBJ1-2; D perhaps matches TRBD1 (6 bases). The germline V and J ends were trimmed by 2 bases and 8 bases, with 30 bases remaining between them. The CDR3 contains 18 residues. CDR1 and CDR2 (germline): DFQATT, SNEGSKA (reference sequence). The CDR3 DNA sequence: TGCAGTGCTAGACCGCCCGAGGCACGGGGCGTGAGGGGGATGGGCTACACCTTC. Translated, it gives CSARPPEARGVRGMGYTF.

In its sample, this clone ranks as medium-sized. The chain combines TRBV10-3 with TRBJ2-3, with D uncertain. V was pared by 0 bases and J by 4 bases, with 14 bases between. Germline-derived CDR1 and CDR2 are ENHRY and SYGVKD. This CDR3 comprises 16 residues. Here the CDR3 reads CAISESNIFFADTQYF. In DNA form, the CDR3 reads TGTGCCATCAGTGAGTCGAACATCTTCTTTGCAGATACGCAGTATTTT.

This clone was recorded at least ten times. CDR3 loop: CASSLALAGGWDEQFF. CDR3 sequence (DNA): TGTGCCAGCAGCTTAGCGCTAGCGGGAGGGTGGGATGAGCAGTTCTTC. The chain couples TRBV7-9 to TRBJ2-1; 12 bases fit TRBD2. CDR3 length: 16 residues. Germline V gene sequence: CDR1 SEHNR, CDR2 FQNEAQ (reference sequence). With V trimmed by 0 bases and J by 8 bases, 5 bases remained unmatched. Filled out from reference TRBV7-9 and TRBJ2-1, the complete variable domain reads DTGVSQNPRHKITKRGQNVTFRCDPISEHNRLYWYRQTLGQGPEFLTYFQNEAQLEKSRLLSDRFSAERPKGSFSTLEIQRTEQGDSAMYLCASSLALAGGWDEQFFGPGTRLTVL.

This clone ranks as medium-sized. The chain carries TRBV20-1 and TRBJ1-5; 7 positions match TRBD1. The CDR3 is made up of 16 amino acids. CDR1 and CDR2 from the germline V gene are DFQATT and SNEGSKA (reference sequence). Unmatched junction bases numbered 15, after V lost 6 bases and J lost 4 bases. The CDR3 nucleotides read TGCAGTGCCACCCCTAGGGCCGGGACAGTGAATCAGCCCCAGCATTTT. This translates into CSATPRAGTVNQPQHF.

Notes on this clone: Relative to the germline gene, one junction end is altered; a read error may explain this. The genes are TRBV9 and TRBJ2-5, with 7 bases identical to TRBD2. This CDR3 is built from 15 residues. Germline V gene lookup returns CDR1 SGDLS and CDR2 YYNGEE. The CDR3 protein is CDSSGAGGDQETQYF. In DNA, the CDR3 is TGTGACAGCAGCGGGGCTGGGGGGGACCAAGAGACCCAGTACTTC.

In the case of this clone: The germline gene is not matched at one end of the junction; a read error may be the cause. The chain couples TRBV12-3 or TRBV12-4 to TRBJ2-2; TRBD2 might be the D (6 bases). This CDR3 is built from 14 residues. The CDR3 nucleotides are TGTGACAGCAGTTCCGGGGACTCCACCGGGGAGCTGTTTTTT. Amino acids: CDSSSGDSTGELFF.

This clone was counted many times. The chain employs TRBV4-2 and TRBJ2-1, with 11 bases matching TRBD1. This CDR3 contains 17 residues. The ends lost 7 bases at V and 0 bases at J; junction bases unmatched: 8. Germline V gene lookup returns CDR1 LGHNA and CDR2 YNFKEQ. CDR3: CASTRTGGEASYNEQFF. The CDR3 coding sequence is TGTGCCAGCACCAGGACAGGGGGCGAGGCCTCCTACAATGAGCAGTTCTTC.

By its share, this clone is medium-sized. The chain is built from TRBV6-5 and TRBJ1-2, with 7 bases aligning to TRBD1. The CDR3 totals 15 residues. V lost 2 bases, J lost 4 bases, and 7 bases stayed unmatched. Germline V gene data show CDR1 as MNHEY and CDR2 as SVGAGI. For the CDR3, the DNA is TGTGCCAGCAGTTACCAGTCAGGGGGAGGCTATGGCTACACCTTC. Translation: CASSYQSGGGYGYTF.

Many counts were recorded for this clone. This CDR3 is CASSFVGLAEAFF. The CDR3 region has the DNA TGTGCCAGCAGTTTCGTCGGGCTTGCTGAAGCTTTCTTT. This chain links TRBV28 with TRBJ1-1; unclear D gene. Trimming took 3 bases from V and 6 from J, leaving 11 bases between them. This CDR3 region has 13 residues. Germline V CDR1 and CDR2: MDHEN, SYDVKM.

The V call is TRBV20-1, the J call TRBJ2-7; 10 positions match TRBD1. The V gene end was trimmed by 3 bases and the J gene end by 2 bases; junction bases not matched to a gene: 7. CDR3 size: 15 residues. In germline, CDR1 is DFQATT, CDR2 SNEGSKA (reference sequence). The DNA of the CDR3 is TGCAGTGCTAGTCCCGGGACAGGGGCACCCTACGAGCAGTACTTC. Protein: CSASPGTGAPYEQYF.

This clone is termed medium-sized. The chain links TRBV6-1 to TRBJ2-7; 7 positions match TRBD1. V shed 5 bases and J 6 bases; nucleotides not matched to a gene: 13. CDR1 and CDR2 (germline): MNHNS, SASEGT. CDR3 size: 15 residues. Written as DNA, the CDR3 is TGTGCCAGCAGTACTCAGCCGGGTGAGGGGGCCGAGCAGTACTTC. It yields the protein CASSTQPGEGAEQYF.